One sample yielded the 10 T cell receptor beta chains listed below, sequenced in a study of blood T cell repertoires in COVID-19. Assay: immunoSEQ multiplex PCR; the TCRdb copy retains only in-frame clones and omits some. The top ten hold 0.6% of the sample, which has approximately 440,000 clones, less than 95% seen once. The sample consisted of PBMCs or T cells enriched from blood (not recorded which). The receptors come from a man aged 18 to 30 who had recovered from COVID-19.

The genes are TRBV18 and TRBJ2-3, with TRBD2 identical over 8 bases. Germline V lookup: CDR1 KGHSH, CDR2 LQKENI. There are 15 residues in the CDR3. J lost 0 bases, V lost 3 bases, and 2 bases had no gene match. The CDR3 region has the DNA TGTGCCAGCTCACCCCCGGGGGGGAGCACAGATACGCAGTATTTT. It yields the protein CASSPPGGSTDTQYF.

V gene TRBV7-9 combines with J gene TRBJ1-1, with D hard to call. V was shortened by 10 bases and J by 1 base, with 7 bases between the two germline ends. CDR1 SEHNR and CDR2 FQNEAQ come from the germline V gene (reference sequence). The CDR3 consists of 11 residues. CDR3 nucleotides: TGTGCCAATGCGCCGAACACTGAAGCTTTCTTT. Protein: CANAPNTEAFF.

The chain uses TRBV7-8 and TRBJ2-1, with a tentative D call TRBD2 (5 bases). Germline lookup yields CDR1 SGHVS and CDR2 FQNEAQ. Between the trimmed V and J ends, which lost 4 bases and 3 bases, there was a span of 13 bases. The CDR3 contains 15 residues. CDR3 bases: TGTGCCAGCAGCTCCTCGGACTGGAACTACAATGAGCAGTTCTTC. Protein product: CASSSSDWNYNEQFF.

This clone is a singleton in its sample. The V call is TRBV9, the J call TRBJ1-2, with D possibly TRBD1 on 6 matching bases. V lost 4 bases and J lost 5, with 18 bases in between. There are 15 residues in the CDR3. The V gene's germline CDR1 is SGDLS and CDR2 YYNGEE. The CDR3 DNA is TGTGCCAGCAGCCCAGGACAGATGGGGCCATATGGCTACACCTTC. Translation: CASSPGQMGPYGYTF.

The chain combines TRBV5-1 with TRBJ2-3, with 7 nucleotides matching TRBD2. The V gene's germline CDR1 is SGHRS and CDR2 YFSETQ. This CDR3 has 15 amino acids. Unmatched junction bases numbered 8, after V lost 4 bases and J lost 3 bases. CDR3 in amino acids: CASSPGLGNTDTQYF. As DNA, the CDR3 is TGCGCCAGCAGCCCAGGACTAGGAAATACAGATACGCAGTATTTT.

This CDR3 is CASSPSDTSPLHF. CDR3 DNA sequence: TGTGCCAGCAGTCCATCGGACACATCACCCCTCCACTTT. This chain connects TRBV6-6 to TRBJ1-6; weak D call: TRBD1 (5 bases). This CDR3 is 13 amino acids long. Germline V gene lookup returns CDR1 MNHNY and CDR2 SVGAGI (reference sequence). V was clipped by 5 bases and J by 10 bases, with 12 bases between them.

The CDR3 coding sequence is TGTGCCAGCAGCCAAATAATAGGACAGGGAAGGTCGGGCACTGAAGCTTTCTTT. It specifies CASSQIIGQGRSGTEAFF. V gene TRBV3-1 (or the pseudogene TRBV3-2) combines with J gene TRBJ1-1; TRBD1 matches at 8 bases. This CDR3 spans 18 amino acids. CDR1 and CDR2 (germline): LGHDT, YNNKEL (reference sequence). V gave up 2 bases and J gave up 4 bases; unmatched junction bases: 15.

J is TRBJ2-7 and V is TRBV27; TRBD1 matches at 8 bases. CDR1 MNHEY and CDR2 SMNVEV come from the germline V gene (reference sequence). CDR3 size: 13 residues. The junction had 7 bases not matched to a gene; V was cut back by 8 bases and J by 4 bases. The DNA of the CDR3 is TGTGCCAGCTCACAGGGGGTCGCTTACGAGCAGTACTTC. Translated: CASSQGVAYEQYF.

CDR3 protein: CATKLPGRGAFF. The CDR3 DNA is TGTGCCACCAAACTTCCGGGTCGCGGGGCTTTCTTT. The chain recombines TRBV6-6 with TRBJ1-1; D gene uncertain. The CDR3 loop spans 12 amino acids. CDR1 is MNHNY and CDR2 is SVGAGI in the germline V gene (reference sequence). V was trimmed by 10 bases and J by 11 bases, leaving 20 bases between them.

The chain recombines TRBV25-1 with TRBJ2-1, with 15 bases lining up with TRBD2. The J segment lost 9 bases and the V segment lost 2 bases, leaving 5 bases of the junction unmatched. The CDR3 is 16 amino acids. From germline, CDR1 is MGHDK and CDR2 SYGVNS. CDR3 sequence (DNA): TGTGCCAGCAGTGAACCCGGACTAGCGGGAGGGGGTGAGCAGTTCTTC. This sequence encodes CASSEPGLAGGGEQFF.